Each of the 9 T cell receptor beta chains below was sequenced from the same sample in a study of cytomegalovirus exposure and HLA in healthy donors. Profiled with immunoSEQ multiplex PCR; TCRdb holds only in-frame clones, not every one. The table shows some 74,000 clones, with 93% occurring only once. The sample taken for sequencing was PBMCs. The source of these receptors is a woman aged 30 to 39 in good health and CMV-seronegative.

The chain couples TRBV5-4 to TRBJ2-6, with a tentative D call TRBD2 (7 bases). The CDR3 loop spans 18 amino acids. V was shortened by 0 bases and J by 2 bases, with 15 bases between the two germline ends. Germline CDR1 and CDR2: SGHNT and YYREEE (reference sequence). CDR3 region: CASSLAAGAPPGANVLTF. For the CDR3, the DNA is TGTGCCAGCAGCTTGGCCGCGGGGGCCCCACCTGGGGCCAACGTCCTGACTTTC.

The chain combines TRBV5-8 with TRBJ1-2; D is perhaps TRBD1 (5 bases). The V gene lost 2 bases and the J gene lost 2 bases, with 7 bases spanning the gap. Germline V gene sequence: CDR1 SGHTS, CDR2 YDEGEE. The CDR3 runs to 13 residues. CDR3 in DNA: TGTGCCAGCAGCTTCTCAGGGAACTATGGCTACACCTTC. The encoded protein is CASSFSGNYGYTF.

This clone was detected only a few times. The chain carries TRBV6-1 and TRBJ1-5, with D maybe TRBD1 (6 bases). The CDR3 length is 15 residues. Germline CDR1 and CDR2: MNHNS and SASEGT. Trimming left V 3 bases short and J 7 bases short, with 16 bases between. The CDR3 here is CASSDWGPTGQPQHF. The CDR3 DNA sequence: TGTGCCAGCAGTGATTGGGGTCCTACAGGGCAGCCCCAGCATTTT.

The chain uses TRBV6-6 and TRBJ2-2, with TRBD1 matching over 9 bases. V lost 6 bases, J lost 7 bases, and 9 bases stayed unmatched. CDR3 length: 15 amino acids. The germline gives CDR1 MNHNY, CDR2 SVGAGI (reference sequence). The CDR3 sequence: CASREPGQGGGELFF. As DNA, the CDR3 is TGTGCCAGCAGGGAACCGGGACAGGGAGGCGGGGAGCTGTTTTTT.

The chain has TRBV6-5 and TRBJ1-2; tentatively, D is TRBD1 (6 bases). The germline V gene has CDR1 MNHEY and CDR2 SVGAGI. V lost 7 bases, J lost 6 bases, and 21 bases lay in between. This CDR3 comprises 15 residues. CDR3 coding DNA: TGTGCCAGCACCCCCACCCTGGGGGCCGTGGATGGCTACACCTTC. It specifies CASTPTLGAVDGYTF.

The rearrangement links TRBV7-9 to TRBJ1-5; D is ambiguous. This CDR3 spans 18 amino acids. V gave up 1 base and J gave up 2 bases, with 18 bases separating them. Per the germline V gene, CDR1 is SEHNR and CDR2 is FQNEAQ (reference sequence). For the CDR3, the DNA is TGTGCCAGCAGCTTAGGACGTGAAGGGAGTCGAGGCAATCAGCCCCAGCATTTT. This encodes CASSLGREGSRGNQPQHF.

V usage is TRBV5-1 and J usage is TRBJ1-2, with 7 bases aligning to TRBD1. The CDR3 runs 14 residues. Germline CDR1 is SGHRS and CDR2 is YFSETQ. V lost 4 bases, J lost 5 bases, and 8 bases stayed unmatched. The CDR3 DNA is TGCGCCAGCAGCCATGGAGGGGGCATTTATGGCTACACCTTC. Encoded protein: CASSHGGGIYGYTF.

The V and J genes are TRBV29-1 and TRBJ2-3; 7 bases fit TRBD1. The trim removed 6 bases at V and 2 bases at J, leaving 14 bases unmatched. This CDR3 is 16 amino acids long. Germline lookup yields CDR1 SQVTM and CDR2 ANQGSEA. The CDR3 DNA follows: TGCAGCGTCCCCCCCCCAGGACAGGTTATCACAGATACGCAGTATTTT. Protein sequence: CSVPPPGQVITDTQYF.

V usage is TRBV7-2 and J usage is TRBJ2-7, with 7 bases identical to TRBD2. Germline V gene lookup returns CDR1 SGHTA and CDR2 FQGNSA. With V trimmed by 1 base and J by 0 bases, 3 bases remained unmatched. The length of the CDR3 is 15 residues. CDR3 residues: CASSLGGGGSYEQYF. The CDR3 DNA reads as TGTGCCAGCAGCTTAGGTGGCGGGGGCTCCTACGAGCAGTACTTC. Filled out from reference TRBV7-2 and TRBJ2-7, the complete variable domain reads GAGVSQSPSNKVTEKGKDVELRCDPISGHTALYWYRQSLGQGLEFLIYFQGNSAPDKSGLPSDRFSAERTGGSVSTLTIQRTQQEDSAVYLCASSLGGGGSYEQYFGPGTRLTVT.